This TCR beta chain comes out of a study of CD8+ T cells in alopecia areata. Comments on this clone: Its cognate antigen is unknown.

RNA extraction and reverse transcription yielded cDNA as sequencing template. Clones were read by immunoSEQ multiplex PCR, and TCRdb kept only the in-frame ones, dropping some. The sample records roughly 200,000 clones, about 63% being singletons. V was trimmed by 9 bases and J by 4 bases, leaving 30 bases between them. CDR3 length equals 18 residues. Germline values: CDR1 SEHNR, CDR2 FQNEAQ (reference sequence). Study observations and caveats: When scalp samples are sequenced, resident alphabeta T cells of normal skin are also captured. Lesional scalp, especially alopecia totalis/universalis, showed higher clonality than normal scalp.

Lesional scalp punch biopsies and peripheral blood came from alopecia areata patients. This sequence originates from a human donor with alopecia areata. The chain joins TRBV7-9 to TRBJ1-2; possibly TRBD1 for D (5 bases). Here the sequenced sample was CD4+ T cells sorted from blood, taken at week 0. The DNA for the CDR3 is TGTGCCAGTAATGGTCCGAGTGGGCAGGGTCTCGGGATCTATGGCTACACCTTC. Amino acid sequence: CASNGPSGQGLGIYGYTF.